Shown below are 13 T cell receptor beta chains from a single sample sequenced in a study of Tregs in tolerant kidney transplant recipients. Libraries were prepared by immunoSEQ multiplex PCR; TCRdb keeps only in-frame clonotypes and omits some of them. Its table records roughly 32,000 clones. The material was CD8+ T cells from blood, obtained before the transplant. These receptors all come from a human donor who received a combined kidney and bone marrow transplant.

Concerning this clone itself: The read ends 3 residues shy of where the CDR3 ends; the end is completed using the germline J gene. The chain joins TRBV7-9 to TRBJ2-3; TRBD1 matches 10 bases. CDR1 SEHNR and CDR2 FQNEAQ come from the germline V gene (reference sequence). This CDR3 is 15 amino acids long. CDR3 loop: CASSSVTGTGVAQYF. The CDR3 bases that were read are TGTGCCAGCAGCTCCGTAACCGGGACAGGGGTCGCG. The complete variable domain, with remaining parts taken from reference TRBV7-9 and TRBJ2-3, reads DTGVSQNPRHKITKRGQNVTFRCDPISEHNRLYWYRQTLGQGPEFLTYFQNEAQLEKSRLLSDRFSAERPKGSFSTLEIQRTEQGDSAMYLCASSSVTGTGVAQYFGPGTRLTVL.

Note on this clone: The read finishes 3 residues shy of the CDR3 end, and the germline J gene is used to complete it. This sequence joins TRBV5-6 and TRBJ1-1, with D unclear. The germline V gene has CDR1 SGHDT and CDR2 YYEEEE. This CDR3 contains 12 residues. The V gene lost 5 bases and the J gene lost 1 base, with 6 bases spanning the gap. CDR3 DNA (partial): TGTGCCAGCAGTGACTGGAACACTGAA. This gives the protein CASSDWNTE. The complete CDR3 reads CASSDWNTEAFF. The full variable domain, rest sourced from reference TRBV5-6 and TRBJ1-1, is DAGVTQSPTHLIKTRGQQVTLRCSPKSGHDTVSWYQQALGQGPQFIFQYYEEEERQRGNFPDRFSGHQFPNYSSELNVNALLLGDSALYLCASSDWNTEAFFGQGTRLTVV.

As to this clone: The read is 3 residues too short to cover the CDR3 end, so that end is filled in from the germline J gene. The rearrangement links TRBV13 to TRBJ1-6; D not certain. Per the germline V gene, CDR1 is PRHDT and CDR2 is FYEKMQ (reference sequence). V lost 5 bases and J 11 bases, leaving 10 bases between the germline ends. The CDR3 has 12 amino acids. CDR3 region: CASSPGQAPLHF. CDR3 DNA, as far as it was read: TGTGCCAGCAGCCCCGGTCAGGCACCC.

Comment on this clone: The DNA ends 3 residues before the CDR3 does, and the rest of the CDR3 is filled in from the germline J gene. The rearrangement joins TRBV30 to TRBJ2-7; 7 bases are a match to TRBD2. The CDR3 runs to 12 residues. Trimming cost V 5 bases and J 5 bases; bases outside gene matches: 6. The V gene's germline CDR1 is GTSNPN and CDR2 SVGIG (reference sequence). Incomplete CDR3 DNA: TGTGCCTGGGGCAGGGAGGGAAACGAG. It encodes CAWGREGNE. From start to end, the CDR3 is CAWGREGNEQYF.

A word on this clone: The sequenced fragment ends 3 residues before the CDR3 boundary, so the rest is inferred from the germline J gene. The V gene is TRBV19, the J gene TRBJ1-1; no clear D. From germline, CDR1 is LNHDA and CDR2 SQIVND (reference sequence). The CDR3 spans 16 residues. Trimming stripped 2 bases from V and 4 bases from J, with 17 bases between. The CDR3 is CASSIFRQYPGTEAFF. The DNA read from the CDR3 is TGTGCCAGTAGTATATTTCGGCAGTATCCGGGCACTGAA.

Partial CDR3 DNA: TGTGCCAGCAGCGGGGGGACGGTGAGATCCTACGAG. This sequence encodes CASSGGTVRSYE. The full-length CDR3 reads as CASSGGTVRSYEQYF. This chain uses TRBV7-9 with TRBJ2-7; D perhaps matches TRBD2 (6 bases). The sequenced fragment ends 3 residues before the CDR3 boundary, so the rest is inferred from the germline J gene. CDR1 and CDR2 (germline): SEHNR, FQNEAQ (reference sequence). The CDR3 is 15 amino acids. V gave up 5 bases and J gave up 1 base, with 15 bases separating them.

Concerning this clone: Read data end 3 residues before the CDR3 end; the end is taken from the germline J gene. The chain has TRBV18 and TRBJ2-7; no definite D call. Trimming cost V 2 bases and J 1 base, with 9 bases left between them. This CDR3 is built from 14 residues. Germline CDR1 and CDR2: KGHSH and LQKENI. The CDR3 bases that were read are TGTGCCAGCTCACCAGTCGCCGGTTCCTACGAG. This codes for CASSPVAGSYE. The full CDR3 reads CASSPVAGSYEQYF.

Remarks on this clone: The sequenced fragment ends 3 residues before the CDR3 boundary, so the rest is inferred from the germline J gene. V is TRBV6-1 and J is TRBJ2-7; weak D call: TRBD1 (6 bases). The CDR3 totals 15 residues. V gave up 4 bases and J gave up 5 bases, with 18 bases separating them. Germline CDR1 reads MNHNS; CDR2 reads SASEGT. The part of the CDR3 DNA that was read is TGTGCCAGCAGTGCAAAGGGGGTTCGGCCGGACGAG. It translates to CASSAKGVRPDE. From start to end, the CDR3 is CASSAKGVRPDEQYF.

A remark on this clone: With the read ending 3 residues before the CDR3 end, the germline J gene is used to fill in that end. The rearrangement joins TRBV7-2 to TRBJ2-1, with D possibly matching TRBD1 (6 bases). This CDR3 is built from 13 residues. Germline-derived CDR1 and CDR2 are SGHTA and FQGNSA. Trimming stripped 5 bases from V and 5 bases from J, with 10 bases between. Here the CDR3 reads CASSPDSHNEQFF. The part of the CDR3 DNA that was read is TGTGCCAGCAGCCCGGACAGCCACAATGAG. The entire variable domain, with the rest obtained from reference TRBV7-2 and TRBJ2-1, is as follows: GAGVSQSPSNKVTEKGKDVELRCDPISGHTALYWYRQSLGQGLEFLIYFQGNSAPDKSGLPSDRFSAERTGGSVSTLTIQRTQQEDSAVYLCASSPDSHNEQFFGPGTRLTVL.

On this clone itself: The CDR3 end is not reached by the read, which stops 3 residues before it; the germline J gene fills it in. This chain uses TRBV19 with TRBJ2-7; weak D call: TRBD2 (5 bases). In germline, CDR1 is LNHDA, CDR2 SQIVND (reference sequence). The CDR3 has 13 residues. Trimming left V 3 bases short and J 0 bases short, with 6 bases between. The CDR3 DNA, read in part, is TGTGCCAGTAGTATCGGGGACTCCTACGAG. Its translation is CASSIGDSYE. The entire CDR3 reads CASSIGDSYEQYF.

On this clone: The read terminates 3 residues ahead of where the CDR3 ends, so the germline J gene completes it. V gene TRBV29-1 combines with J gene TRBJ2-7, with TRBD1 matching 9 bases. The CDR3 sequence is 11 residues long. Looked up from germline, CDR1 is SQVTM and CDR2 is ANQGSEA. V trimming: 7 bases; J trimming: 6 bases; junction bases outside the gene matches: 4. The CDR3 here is CSALTGGEQYF. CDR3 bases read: TGCAGCGCATTGACAGGGGGCGAG.

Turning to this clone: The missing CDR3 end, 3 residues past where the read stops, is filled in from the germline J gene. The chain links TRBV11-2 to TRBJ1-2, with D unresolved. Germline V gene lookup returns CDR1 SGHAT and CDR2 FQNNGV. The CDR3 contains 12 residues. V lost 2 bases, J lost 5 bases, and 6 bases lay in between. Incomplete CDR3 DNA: TGTGCCAGCAGCTTAACTGGTTATGGC. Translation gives CASSLTGYG. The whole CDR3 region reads CASSLTGYGYTF.

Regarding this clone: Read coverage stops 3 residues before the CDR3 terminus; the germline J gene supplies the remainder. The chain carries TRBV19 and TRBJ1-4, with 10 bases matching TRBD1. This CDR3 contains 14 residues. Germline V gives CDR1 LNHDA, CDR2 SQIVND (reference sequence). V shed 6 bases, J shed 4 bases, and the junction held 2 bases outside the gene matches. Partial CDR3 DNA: TGTGCCAGTAGCTGGACAGGGGGTAATGAAAAA. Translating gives CASSWTGGNEK. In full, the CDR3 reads CASSWTGGNEKLFF.